These 8 T cell receptor beta chains share one sample of origin, sequenced in a study of blood T cell repertoires in COVID-19. The assay was immunoSEQ multiplex PCR, and TCRdb's table has in-frame clones only and misses some. The sample lists more than 300,000 clones, approximately 84% occurring once. The specimen was PBMCs or T cells enriched from blood (not recorded which). These receptors came from a man younger than 45 who had recovered from COVID-19.

This clone has more than one count but fewer than ten. This chain uses TRBV5-1 with TRBJ2-2; 10 bases fit TRBD1. Germline CDR1 is SGHRS and CDR2 is YFSETQ. The CDR3 totals 15 residues. V lost 5 bases and J lost 4; bases outside the gene matches: 5. In DNA, the CDR3 is TGCGCCAGCAGGACCGGGACAGGGGTCACCGGGGAGCTGTTTTTT. It yields the protein CASRTGTGVTGELFF.

This clone was seen only once. The chain couples TRBV6-5 to TRBJ2-7; 7 bases line up with TRBD1. The CDR3 has 15 residues. In germline, CDR1 is MNHEY, CDR2 SVGAGI. V shed 6 bases, J shed 2 bases, and the junction held 10 bases outside the gene matches. The CDR3: CASRRDRVLPYEQYF. CDR3 in DNA: TGTGCCAGCAGACGAGACAGGGTTTTACCCTACGAGCAGTACTTC.

This chain connects TRBV27 to TRBJ1-6, with D hard to call. Looked up from germline, CDR1 is MNHEY and CDR2 is SMNVEV (reference sequence). V dropped 5 bases and J dropped 0 bases, with 5 bases sitting between them. CDR3 length: 14 amino acids. This CDR3 is CASSTRSYNSPLHF. In nucleotides, the CDR3 is TGTGCCAGCAGTACTCGCTCCTATAATTCACCCCTCCACTTT.

The rearrangement uses TRBV6-5 and TRBJ2-1; perhaps TRBD1 as D (6 bases). CDR3 length equals 16 residues. V was pared by 0 bases and J by 5 bases, with 14 bases between. CDR1 and CDR2 (germline): MNHEY, SVGAGI. The DNA for the CDR3 is TGTGCCAGCAGTTACTCGGGGGCGGGTGGAAACAATGAGCAGTTCTTC. Translating gives CASSYSGAGGNNEQFF.

The chain recombines TRBV29-1 with TRBJ1-1; D might be TRBD1 (6 bases). Germline assignment: CDR1 SQVTM and CDR2 ANQGSEA. The CDR3 contains 15 residues. Trimming took off 4 bases at V and 2 bases at J, with 17 bases between the two ends. The CDR3 protein is CSVGGLTGTNTEAFF. The CDR3 coding sequence is TGCAGCGTTGGGGGGTTAACAGGGACCAACACTGAAGCTTTCTTT.

The count of this clone is one. The rearrangement joins TRBV4-1 to TRBJ2-1; TRBD2 matches at 8 bases. V shed 3 bases, J shed 4 bases, and the junction held 11 bases outside the gene matches. The CDR3 loop spans 17 amino acids. Germline lookup yields CDR1 MGHRA and CDR2 YSYEKL. CDR3 nucleotide sequence: TGCGCCAGCAGCCAGATGGGGACCGGGACTAGGTACAATGAGCAGTTCTTC. Its translation: CASSQMGTGTRYNEQFF.

This clone was seen only once. V usage is TRBV5-6 and J usage is TRBJ2-7, with D unclear. The germline V gene encodes CDR1 SGHDT and CDR2 YYEEEE. The CDR3 covers 12 residues. V was trimmed by 0 bases and J by 7 bases, leaving 8 bases between them. The CDR3 DNA reads TGTGCCAGCAGCTTGGGCTTCGCGGAGCAGTACTTC. Translating it yields CASSLGFAEQYF.

This clone was recorded a few times. CDR3 DNA: TGTGCCAGCAGCTTATTTCTTCGAGGCGGGAGGAACACCGGGGAGCTGTTTTTT. Its translation: CASSLFLRGGRNTGELFF. V gene TRBV7-6 combines with J gene TRBJ2-2; 7 bases are a match to TRBD2. The junction had 10 bases not matched to a gene; V was cut back by 2 bases and J by 1 base. Per the germline V gene, CDR1 is SGHVS and CDR2 is FNYEAQ. The CDR3 length is 18 residues. Full variable domain (remainder filled in from reference TRBV7-6 and TRBJ2-2): GAGVSQSPRYKVTKRGQDVALRCDPISGHVSLYWYRQALGQGPEFLTYFNYEAQQDKSGLPNDRFSAERPEGSISTLTIQRTEQRDSAMYRCASSLFLRGGRNTGELFFGEGSRLTVL.